These 9 T cell receptor beta chains originate from one sample sequenced in a study of cytomegalovirus exposure and HLA in healthy donors listed by TCRdb under 2017. Library construction relied on the immunoSEQ multiplex PCR assay. A mixture of 60 forward primers for TCR Vbeta segments and 13 reverse primers for TCR Jbeta segments was used in the multiplex PCR. Entries here come from immuneACCESS through TCRdb and include only in-frame sequences with V and J called. Some clones fail to appear in such tables; in the studies checked, an unresolved V gene covers under half of the shortfall, and the cause of the remainder is unknown. This sample's records show some 120,000 clones. The ten most abundant clones make up less than 3.5% of the sample. The sample consisted of PBMCs. These receptor sequences come from a man between 25 and 39 years old in good health and CMV-seronegative.

J is TRBJ1-6 and V is TRBV2, with 8 positions matching TRBD1. This CDR3 spans 13 amino acids. The ends lost 10 bases at V and 9 bases at J; junction bases unmatched: 8. Germline loops: CDR1 SNHLY, CDR2 FYNNEI. The CDR3 reads CATQDRVSSPLHF. The CDR3 bases are TGTGCCACCCAGGACAGGGTTAGTTCACCCCTCCACTTT. The whole variable domain, remainder taken from reference TRBV2 and TRBJ1-6, is EPEVTQTPSHQVTQMGQEVILRCVPISNHLYFYWYRQILGQKVEFLVSFYNNEISEKSEIFDDQFSVERPDGSNFTLKIRSTKLEDSAMYFCATQDRVSSPLHFGNGTRLTVT.

The chain links TRBV5-1 to TRBJ1-1, with TRBD1 as a possible D gene (5 bases). The V gene's germline CDR1 is SGHRS and CDR2 YFSETQ. This CDR3 region has 14 residues. Trimming removed 4 bases at V and 6 bases at J, with 16 bases between. The CDR3 reads CASSQERGTSEAFF. The CDR3 DNA reads TGCGCCAGCAGCCAAGAACGGGGGACCTCTGAAGCTTTCTTT.

This chain connects TRBV5-1 to TRBJ1-5; 7 bases are shared with TRBD1. This CDR3 has 15 amino acids. The germline V gene encodes CDR1 SGHRS and CDR2 YFSETQ. The ends lost 4 bases at V and 2 bases at J; junction bases unmatched: 6. This CDR3 reads CASSPEGAGNQPQHF. The CDR3 nucleotides are TGCGCCAGCAGCCCTGAGGGGGCGGGCAATCAGCCCCAGCATTTT.

Details on this clone: The junction and the germline gene differ at one end; a read error may be behind it. The gene calls are TRBV12-5 and TRBJ1-4, with D tentatively TRBD1 (6 bases). CDR1 is LGHNT, CDR2 FRNRAP, per germline. The length of the CDR3 is 14 residues. CDR3 nucleotides: TGTGCTAGTGGTCCGGACAGACCAAATGGAAAACTGTTTTTT. This codes for CASGPDRPNGKLFF. Using reference TRBV12-5 and TRBJ1-4 for the parts outside the CDR3, the full variable domain is DARVTQTPRHKVTEMGQEVTMRCQPILGHNTVFWYRQTMMQGLELLAYFRNRAPLDDSGMPKDRFSAEMPDATLATLKIQPSEPRDSAVYFCASGPDRPNGKLFFGSGTQLSVL.

The chain links TRBV6-5 to TRBJ2-1; 11 bases align to TRBD2. From germline, CDR1 is MNHEY and CDR2 SVGAGI. The CDR3 extends over 15 amino acids. Unmatched junction bases numbered 2, after V lost 2 bases and J lost 5 bases. The CDR3 DNA is TGTGCCAGCAGTTACCTAGCGGGAGGCCACAATGAGCAGTTCTTC. Its translation is CASSYLAGGHNEQFF.

The V and J genes are TRBV11-2 and TRBJ1-4; perhaps TRBD1 as D (6 bases). Trimming removed 2 bases at V and 12 bases at J, with 16 bases between. The CDR3 has 14 residues. CDR1 and CDR2 (germline): SGHAT, FQNNGV. The CDR3 nucleotides read TGTGCCAGCAGCTTATCTACAGGGATCGGGGAACTGTTTTTT. The encoded protein is CASSLSTGIGELFF.

The gene calls are TRBV30 and TRBJ2-7; D remains ambiguous. V lost 0 bases and J lost 2, with 14 bases in between. The germline V gene has CDR1 GTSNPN and CDR2 SVGIG (reference sequence). The CDR3 contains 15 residues. The CDR3 reads CAWSVGSGIPYEQYF. The CDR3 DNA sequence: TGTGCCTGGAGTGTAGGTTCAGGAATACCCTACGAGCAGTACTTC.

V and J are TRBV11-2 and TRBJ2-3; 10 positions match TRBD2. The V gene end was trimmed by 0 bases and the J gene end by 6 bases; junction bases not matched to a gene: 12. The CDR3 has 18 residues. Germline V gives CDR1 SGHAT, CDR2 FQNNGV. The DNA for the CDR3 is TGTGCCAGCAGCTTAGATACAGCGGGAGGGCCGATGGGCGATACGCAGTATTTT. Its translation: CASSLDTAGGPMGDTQYF. Supplemented by reference TRBV11-2 and TRBJ2-3, the full variable domain reads EAGVAQSPRYKIIEKRQSVAFWCNPISGHATLYWYQQILGQGPKLLIQFQNNGVVDDSQLPKDRFSAERLKGVDSTLKIQPAKLEDSAVYLCASSLDTAGGPMGDTQYFGPGTRLTVL.

This chain joins TRBV9 and TRBJ2-3; 9 nucleotides agree with TRBD1. The germline gives CDR1 SGDLS, CDR2 YYNGEE. There are 15 residues in the CDR3. V gave up 5 bases and J gave up 0 bases; unmatched junction bases: 4. DNA of the CDR3: TGTGCCAGCAGTGGACAGGGGCAAAGCACAGATACGCAGTATTTT. Encoded protein: CASSGQGQSTDTQYF.